This T cell receptor beta chain is drawn from a study of beta chain features in type 1 diabetes. Study context: Across the samples, 107,917,701 sorted cells were examined in total. General observations from the study: Type 1 diabetes patients had fewer VDJ junction insertions and more deletions. Researchers cautioned that cDNA sequencing could over-represent cells with high TCR expression. With patients and controls alike, PCR might favor shorter templates to an equal degree. Type 1 diabetes patients had TCRB CDR3s that were shorter (moderately but significantly so) in all four CD4+ subsets.

The authors reverse transcribed all of the isolated RNA, so sequencing captured expressed TCRB transcripts. Profiled with immunoSEQ multiplex PCR; TCRdb holds only in-frame clones, not every one. Of 85,000 to 110,000 clones listed, around 30% were seen once; the top ten hold roughly 0.58%. This clone was seen a few times. Its antigen is not known. This specimen includes other DNA sequences encoding the same CDR3. Trimming removed 1 base from V and 0 bases from J, with 4 bases in between. Germline assignment: CDR1 LNHDA and CDR2 SQIVND (reference sequence). The CDR3 spans 15 residues. The sequence derives from a woman under 30 with type 1 diabetes. The chain links TRBV19 to TRBJ2-6; D is unresolved. Material: central memory CD4+ T cells from blood. Written as DNA, the CDR3 is TGTGCCAGTAGTATAGTGAGCTCTGGGGCCAACGTCCTGACTTTC. Protein: CASSIVSSGANVLTF.